This T cell receptor (beta chain) was identified during a study of PD-1 blockade in classical Hodgkin lymphoma. Across the whole study: Patients received nivolumab 3 mg/kg intravenously every 2 weeks.

Sequenced by immunoSEQ multiplex PCR; TCRdb stores in-frame clones only, minus some. Of roughly 100,000 clones in the sample, roughly 89% were seen once. Notes on this clone: This specimen includes other DNA sequences encoding the same CDR3.

The sample's time point: cycle 4 day 1 (C4D1), after around six weeks of nivolumab. Every patient was affected by relapse after autologous stem cell transplantation, while exposure to brentuximab vedotin was not uniform. The source of this sequence is a human donor with classical Hodgkin lymphoma. Sequenced material: peripheral blood mononuclear cells (PBMCs), taken before the fourth cycle of nivolumab.

The CDR3 here is CSGAGQTGKLFF. CDR3 coding DNA: TGCAGCGGTGCGGGGCAGACGGGGAAACTGTTTTTT. This chain connects TRBV29-1 to TRBJ1-4; TRBD1 might be the D (5 bases). Germline-derived CDR1 and CDR2 are SQVTM and ANQGSEA. V was pared by 7 bases and J by 11 bases, with 17 bases between. This CDR3 has 12 residues. Based on the CDR3 plus reference TRBV29-1 and TRBJ1-4, the full variable domain is SAVISQKPSRDICQRGTSLTIQCQVDSQVTMMFWYRQQPGQSLTLIATANQGSEATYESGFVIDKFPISRPNLTFSTLTVSNMSPEDSSIYLCSGAGQTGKLFFGSGTQLSVL.